A selection of T cell receptor beta chains follows, all from one sample in a study of blood T cell repertoires in COVID-19. Data came from immunoSEQ multiplex PCR; TCRdb stores just in-frame clones and leaves some out. The sample has about 330,000 clones; approximately 90% are singletons. Material: PBMCs or T cells enriched from blood (not recorded which). The receptors were gathered from a woman aged 18-29 years who had recovered from COVID-19. Each CDR3 is given with its conserved first and last residue. For some rows the clone size is stated as once, few or many, or as a class when expanded; others skip it.

>NA|TRBJ2-3|TRBV18
CASSELQGSTDTQYF
>NA|TRBJ2-3|TRBV30
CAWRRGLTDTQYF
>once|TRBJ1-5|TRBV7-2
CASSLEGRGNQPQHF
>NA|TRBJ1-2|TRBV6-5
CASTSDRRYGYTF
>NA|TRBJ2-1|TRBV5-4
CASSLGRADEQFF
>many|TRBJ2-7|TRBV3-1/TRBV3-2
CASSQESDSSSYEQYF
>NA|TRBJ2-7|TRBV5-1
CASSSTGEWGIKDNEQYF
>NA|TRBJ1-2|TRBV27
CASRRAANYGYTF
>NA|TRBJ2-1|TRBV19
CASSPTLYSSPYNEQFF
>NA|TRBJ1-1|TRBV11-3
CASSSGQSTEAFF
>once|TRBJ2-2|TRBV3-1/TRBV3-2
CASSRGQTGELFF
>NA|TRBJ2-6|TRBV18
CASSQQGAGANVLTF
>NA|TRBJ1-1|TRBV11-1
CASSPHLGNTEAFF
>NA|TRBJ2-7|TRBV28
CASSSLAGSDLYEQYF
>few|TRBJ2-1|TRBV10-3
CASSTRGERNEQFF
>once|TRBJ1-1|TRBV6-5
CASSSVQATLTEAFF
>NA|TRBJ1-3|TRBV5-1
CASSLAPLGGNSGNTIYF
>NA|TRBJ2-1|TRBV27
CASMGETSVFRGDEQFF
>NA|TRBJ1-6|TRBV2
CASRTDRANNSPLHF
>NA|TRBJ2-5|TRBV2
CATEQEPPETQYF
>NA|TRBJ1-1|TRBV3-1/TRBV3-2
CASSQVTATPTGGTEAFF
>NA|TRBJ2-1|TRBV28
CASSTLGLAGANEQFF
>NA|TRBJ2-3|TRBV24-1
CATSAGPGQGALDTQYF
>NA|TRBJ2-5|TRBV6-5
CASSLRDSQETQYF
>NA|TRBJ1-5|TRBV27
CASRFLGQEPQHF
>NA|TRBJ2-3|TRBV10-2
CASYPIGLIRTSGSLDTQYF
>NA|TRBJ2-2|TRBV19
CASSMEQGGANTGELFF
>NA|TRBJ1-1|TRBV30
CAWSVQGVHFSAEAFF
>NA|TRBJ1-5|TRBV29-1
CSVRGGGNQPQHF
>NA|TRBJ1-5|TRBV2
CASSTGGNQPQHF
>few|TRBJ2-7|TRBV5-8
CASSLGLGGSYEQYF
>NA|TRBJ1-4|TRBV30
CAWKGAIREKLFF
>NA|TRBJ1-1|TRBV5-1
CARTGATLNTEAFF
>NA|TRBJ1-5|TRBV7-2
CASSPPGQPQHF
>NA|TRBJ1-6|TRBV25-1
CASSAGTGADSPLHF
>once|TRBJ2-2|TRBV19
CASSSQNTGELFF
>NA|TRBJ2-3|TRBV10-1
CASSPGLADTDTQYF
>NA|TRBJ2-7|TRBV30
CAWSPMRGGPYEQYF
>NA|TRBJ2-7|TRBV5-6
CASSHSYEQYF
>NA|TRBJ1-1|TRBV19
CASSNAPGTEAFF
>NA|TRBJ2-1|TRBV6-4
CASSVLAGSQNEQFF
>NA|TRBJ1-1|TRBV11-2
CASRLAHGTEAFF
>NA|TRBJ1-6|TRBV6-5
CASSYDLGTRNSPLHF
>NA|TRBJ1-2|TRBV28
CASRTVGDRAYGYTF
>NA|TRBJ1-2|TRBV4-1
CASSQTQGIRGYTF
>NA|TRBJ1-6|TRBV5-1
CASSLAGQYYNSPLHF
>NA|TRBJ1-2|TRBV24-1
CATSDLSGNGYTF
>NA|TRBJ2-7|TRBV10-3
CAISESRLDSGGREQYF
>once|TRBJ2-3|TRBV6-5
CASTRGDTQYF
>once|TRBJ1-2|TRBV7-9
CASSLAPTGSRGNYGYTF
>NA|TRBJ1-2|TRBV10-2
CASSAQRYYGYTF
>NA|TRBJ2-2|TRBV11-1
CASSLVYRGTGELFF
>once|TRBJ1-2|TRBV28
CASSLLDGGGYTF
>NA|TRBJ2-2|TRBV29-1
CSAGRNTGELFF
>NA|TRBJ2-1|TRBV24-1
CATSAIADFHNEQFF
>NA|TRBJ1-1|TRBV9
CASSVGRGLTMNTEAFF
>NA|TRBJ1-1|TRBV6-5
CASLLGPEAFF